The rows below give T cell receptor beta chains drawn from one sample of a study of T cell changes during pregnancy in multiple sclerosis. Assay used: immunoSEQ multiplex PCR; TCRdb lists only in-frame clones, some missing. The profile shows over 60,000 clones, roughly nine tenths of them singletons. The specimen was CD4+ T cells from peripheral blood mononuclear cells, collected in the third trimester of pregnancy. The receptor source for this set is a female donor in good health, enrolled as a control in a pregnancy study. Each CDR3 is given with its conserved first and last residue. Each record gives: V gene, clone size, D gene, J gene, CDR3 length, CDR3 DNA, CDR3 protein. The D gene is left open where the match is weak. Expanded clones get a size class; other rows say once, few or many, or leave the size out.

>TRBV21-1|.|.|TRBJ2-5|13
TGTGCCAGCAGCAGTAGGGGGAAAGAGACCCAGTACTTC
CASSSRGKETQYF
>TRBV7-2|once|.|TRBJ1-1|14
TGTGCCAGCAGCCCAACCGCGGGCAACACTGAAGCTTTCTTT
CASSPTAGNTEAFF
>TRBV9|.|.|TRBJ2-3|15
TGTGCCAGCAGCTATAGCTGGCAGGGTGCAGATACGCAGTATTTT
CASSYSWQGADTQYF
>TRBV12-1|.|.|TRBJ1-4|15
TGTGCCAGCAGCTTTTCAGGGCGGCGTTATGAAAAACTGTTTTTT
CASSFSGRRYEKLFF
>TRBV6-6|once|.|TRBJ2-7|13
TGTGCCAGCAGTTATGAGAAGGGGAACGAGCAGTACTTC
CASSYEKGNEQYF
>TRBV4-2|.|.|TRBJ1-1|15
TGTGCCAGCAGCCAACACGACTTTACCGACACTGAAGCTTTCTTT
CASSQHDFTDTEAFF
>TRBV19|.|.|TRBJ1-1|19
TGTGCCAGTAGTCACCTCACCCTTACGAACACGGAGATGAACACTGAAGCTTTCTTT
CASSHLTLTNTEMNTEAFF
>TRBV5-1|.|.|TRBJ1-1|13
TGCGCCAGCAGCTTGGCCCAGGGTCTTGAAGCTTTCTTT
CASSLAQGLEAFF
>TRBV4-1|.|.|TRBJ1-3|15
TGCGCCAGCAGCCAAGATACGGGGTGGTGGAACACCATATATTTT
CASSQDTGWWNTIYF
>TRBV15|.|.|TRBJ2-7|16
TGTGCCACCAGCAGAGATTCGGGCAGGGGATTCCACGAGCAGTACTTC
CATSRDSGRGFHEQYF
>TRBV18|.|.|TRBJ2-4|15
TGTGCCAGCTCACTCGATCTAGCAATGAAAAACATTCAGTACTTC
CASSLDLAMKNIQYF
>TRBV18|few|TRBD1|TRBJ1-6|16
TGTGCCAGCTCACTACCGATGACAGGGACCAATTCACCCCTCCACTTT
CASSLPMTGTNSPLHF
>TRBV14|.|TRBD2|TRBJ2-5|16
TGTGCCAGCAGCCAAGAGGCTAGCGGGGGATTTGGGACCCAGTACTTC
CASSQEASGGFGTQYF
>TRBV27|.|TRBD1|TRBJ1-1|16
TGTGCCAGCAGTTTTTCCCCTGGGACAGGGCTAAGCGAAGCTTTCTTT
CASSFSPGTGLSEAFF
>TRBV5-5|.|.|TRBJ1-2|14
TGTGCCAGCAGCTTGGCCGGAGCTAACTATGGCTACACCTTC
CASSLAGANYGYTF
>TRBV4-2|.|.|TRBJ2-5|13
TGTGCCAGCAGCCAAGAAGGGGGAGAGACCCAGTACTTC
CASSQEGGETQYF
>TRBV30|.|TRBD1|TRBJ1-2|13
TGTGCCTGGAGTCAGACAGGGGTGGATGGCTACACCTTC
CAWSQTGVDGYTF
>TRBV7-9|once|TRBD2|TRBJ2-1|16
TGTGCCAGCAGCTTAGCGCTAGCGGGGGGCCCGGGTGAGCAGTTCTTC
CASSLALAGGPGEQFF
>TRBV14|once|.|TRBJ2-3|15
TGTGCCAGCAGCTTTTACCTAAACACAGGAGATACGCAGTATTTT
CASSFYLNTGDTQYF
>TRBV12-5|few|.|TRBJ1-6|13
TGTGCTAGTGGTTTGGCGCGTAAAGAACCCCTCCACTTT
CASGLARKEPLHF
>TRBV27|.|.|TRBJ2-5|15
TGTGCCAGCAGTTTGGGGTCGGGGGGCCGGGAGACCCAGTACTTC
CASSLGSGGRETQYF
>TRBV9|.|TRBD1|TRBJ1-2|15
TGTGCCAGCAGCGCTTACGGGGACAGAGGAAAGGGCTACACCTTC
CASSAYGDRGKGYTF
>TRBV2|.|.|TRBJ1-1|13
TGTGCCAGCAGTCTAAACAGGAACACTGAAGCTTTCTTT
CASSLNRNTEAFF
>TRBV5-1|.|.|TRBJ2-5|14
TGCGCCAGCAGCACAGGGACGCCTAGGGAGACCCAGTACTTC
CASSTGTPRETQYF
>TRBV2|.|TRBD1|TRBJ2-1|15
TGTGCCAGCAGTGAAGGGACAGGGGGAGAAACTGAGCAGTTCTTC
CASSEGTGGETEQFF
>TRBV11-3|.|.|TRBJ2-7|13
TGTGCCAGCAGCCTCGGGTCGAGCTACGAGCAGTACTTC
CASSLGSSYEQYF
>TRBV4-3|.|.|TRBJ1-2|14
TGCGCCAGCAGCCAAGATTCCAGTTTCTATGGCTACACCTTC
CASSQDSSFYGYTF
>TRBV27|.|.|TRBJ1-1|13
TGTGCCAGCAGTCAACTTGTGAACACTGAAGCTTTCTTT
CASSQLVNTEAFF
>TRBV7-2|.|TRBD2|TRBJ2-4|15
TGTGCCAGCAGCTTAGTCGGGGGGGGCAAAAACATTCAGTACTTC
CASSLVGGGKNIQYF
>TRBV27|.|.|TRBJ1-6|14
TGTGCCAGCAGCCCAGGGGCCTATAATTCACCCCTCCACTTT
CASSPGAYNSPLHF
>TRBV6-5|.|.|TRBJ1-1|14
TGTGCCAGCAGTTACTCGACGGGAGGTACTGAAGCTTTCTTT
CASSYSTGGTEAFF
>TRBV29-1|.|.|TRBJ1-1|15
TGCAGCGTTGAAGATTCCAGGAGGGCTTTATTTGAAGCTTTCTTT
CSVEDSRRALFEAFF
>TRBV9|.|.|TRBJ1-2|15
TGTGCCAGCAGCGTAGGTGATACAGCGGGCTATGGCTACACCTTC
CASSVGDTAGYGYTF
>TRBV7-9|.|.|TRBJ2-3|16
TGTGCCAGCAGCTTTTGGGGCAGGTTCAGCACAGATACGCAGTATTTT
CASSFWGRFSTDTQYF
>TRBV5-4|.|TRBD1|TRBJ1-6|16
TGTGCCAGCAGCCGCAACCCCGGGACAGGAAATTCACCCCTCCACTTT
CASSRNPGTGNSPLHF
>TRBV7-3|.|TRBD2|TRBJ2-7|15
TGTGCCAGCAGCTTAAATGGGGGGGGGAGCTACGAGCAGTACTTC
CASSLNGGGSYEQYF
>TRBV19|.|TRBD2|TRBJ2-7|14
TGTGCCAGTAGTATAGGTAGCGGGACCTACGAGCAGTACTTC
CASSIGSGTYEQYF
>TRBV9|.|.|TRBJ1-4|14
TGTGCCAGCAGCGGAGATGTAGATAGTGAAAAACTGTTTTTT
CASSGDVDSEKLFF
>TRBV19|.|.|TRBJ1-4|16
TGTGCCAGTATGGGAGGATTGGTCCCTGGTAATGAAAAACTGTTTTTT
CASMGGLVPGNEKLFF
>TRBV4-1|.|.|TRBJ2-2|14
TGCGCCAGCAGCCACAGGGATTACACCGGGGAGCTGTTTTTT
CASSHRDYTGELFF
>TRBV7-3|.|TRBD1|TRBJ2-7|16
TGTGCCAGCAGTATCAAGACAGGGGGGTCTTCCTACGAGCAGTACTTC
CASSIKTGGSSYEQYF
>TRBV10-3|.|.|TRBJ2-7|15
TGTGCCATCAGTGATTTCCGGGGAACAACCTACGAGCAGTACTTC
CAISDFRGTTYEQYF
>TRBV10-3|.|.|TRBJ1-1|13
TGTGCCATCAGGGGGCGGTCGGACACTGAAGCTTTCTTT
CAIRGRSDTEAFF
>TRBV5-4|.|.|TRBJ1-3|13
TGTGCCAGCAGCTTAACAGGTGGAAACACCATATATTTT
CASSLTGGNTIYF
>TRBV6-5|.|.|TRBJ1-5|13
TGTGCCAGCAGTCTGGACAGCTATCAGCCCCAGCATTTT
CASSLDSYQPQHF
>TRBV9|.|TRBD2|TRBJ2-1|15
TGTGCCAGCAGCGTAGGGCTAGCGGGGCTAAATGAGCAGTTCTTC
CASSVGLAGLNEQFF